This T cell receptor (beta chain) was observed in a study of T-cell reconstitution after alpha-beta-depleted transplantation in children. The TCRbeta library incorporated unique molecular identifiers. TCRdb called the PCR reads again in MiXCR, with one record for every CDR3 protein. The table has 90,000 to 100,000 distinct CDR3 sequences, 20% to 30% seen once. The TCR sequence derives from a boy between 2 and 10 years old with acute lymphoblastic leukemia, due to receive a stem cell transplant. The specimen comprised PBMCs, sampled before TCRalphabeta/CD19-depleted stem cell transplant.

CDR3 loop: CASMGGTASTDTQYF. The CDR3 bases are TGCGCCAGCATGGGCGGGACGGCTAGCACAGATACGCAGTATTTT. V usage is TRBV10-2 and J usage is TRBJ2-3, with D perhaps TRBD2 (6 bases). The V gene lost 7 bases and the J gene lost 0 bases, with 14 bases spanning the gap. Germline lookup yields CDR1 WSHSY and CDR2 SAAADI. The CDR3 length is 15 residues.